A selection of T cell receptor beta chains follows, all from one sample in a study of a mutant IDH1 vaccine in newly diagnosed glioma. Their recognized antigens are unknown. Repertoires were generated with immunoSEQ multiplex PCR, while TCRdb's copy carries only in-frame clones and drops some. Of about 28,000 clones listed, about four fifths are singletons. Sequences were derived from PBMCs, sampled from a glioma patient whose treatment included an IDH1 peptide vaccine. The receptors shown here come from a woman aged 25 to 39 with glioma. The CDR3 runs from the conserved cysteine through the conserved F or W. Fields, in order: V gene, J gene, D gene, clone size, CDR3 DNA, CDR3 protein. D genes are given only for firm matches. Rows give clone size only sometimes, using once, few, many, or a class for an expanded clone.

v_gene: TRBV5-1; j_gene: TRBJ1-1; d_gene: NA; abundance: NA; CDR3nt: TGCGCCAGCAGCCCGGGGGCGGCAAACACTGAAGCTTTCTTT; CDR3aa: CASSPGAANTEAFF
v_gene: TRBV5-4; j_gene: TRBJ1-1; d_gene: NA; abundance: NA; CDR3nt: TGTGCCAGCAGCTTGGGGACAGTCGAAGCTTTCTTT; CDR3aa: CASSLGTVEAFF
v_gene: TRBV6-5; j_gene: TRBJ1-6; d_gene: NA; abundance: NA; CDR3nt: TGTGCCAGCAGTTTGGGGTCACAAACCTATAATTCACCCCTCCACTTT; CDR3aa: CASSLGSQTYNSPLHF
v_gene: TRBV6-1; j_gene: TRBJ2-2; d_gene: NA; abundance: NA; CDR3nt: TGTGCCAGCAGTGAAGGAGGGGAGCTGTTTTTT; CDR3aa: CASSEGGELFF
v_gene: TRBV9; j_gene: TRBJ1-3; d_gene: NA; abundance: NA; CDR3nt: TGTGCCAGCAGCGTTTCGGCGGCAGTCTCTGGAAACACCATATATTTT; CDR3aa: CASSVSAAVSGNTIYF
v_gene: TRBV4-1; j_gene: TRBJ2-5; d_gene: NA; abundance: NA; CDR3nt: TGCGCCAGCAGCCAAGATAGGGGGGTACGAGAGACCCAGTACTTC; CDR3aa: CASSQDRGVRETQYF
v_gene: TRBV29-1; j_gene: TRBJ1-2; d_gene: TRBD1; abundance: NA; CDR3nt: TGCAGCGCCGCAGGGGGTCGTGGCTACACCTTC; CDR3aa: CSAAGGRGYTF
v_gene: TRBV18; j_gene: TRBJ1-1; d_gene: NA; abundance: NA; CDR3nt: TGTGCCAGCTCACCACCACGGGGCAGCCAGATGAACACTGAAGCTTTCTTT; CDR3aa: CASSPPRGSQMNTEAFF
v_gene: TRBV6-1; j_gene: TRBJ1-4; d_gene: NA; abundance: NA; CDR3nt: TGTGCCAGCAGTATGGACAGAGGATCGCAAAAACTGTTTTTT; CDR3aa: CASSMDRGSQKLFF
v_gene: TRBV28; j_gene: TRBJ1-1; d_gene: TRBD1; abundance: NA; CDR3nt: TGTGCCAGCAGTGCTTCACAGGGGCGCTACACTGAAGCTTTCTTT; CDR3aa: CASSASQGRYTEAFF
v_gene: TRBV6-1; j_gene: TRBJ2-1; d_gene: TRBD1; abundance: NA; CDR3nt: TGTGCCAGTTCGCACAGGGGGCTGGACAATGAGCAGTTCTTC; CDR3aa: CASSHRGLDNEQFF
v_gene: TRBV4-2; j_gene: TRBJ1-2; d_gene: TRBD1; abundance: few; CDR3nt: TGTGCCAGCAGCCAAGGGACAGGGAACTATGGCTACACCTTC; CDR3aa: CASSQGTGNYGYTF
v_gene: TRBV5-4; j_gene: TRBJ1-1; d_gene: NA; abundance: NA; CDR3nt: TGTGCCAGCAGCTCTCACATAGGGATGAACACTGAAGCTTTCTTT; CDR3aa: CASSSHIGMNTEAFF
v_gene: TRBV6-1; j_gene: TRBJ2-5; d_gene: TRBD1; abundance: NA; CDR3nt: TGTGCCAGCAGTGAAGACAGGGGAGAGACCCAGTACTTC; CDR3aa: CASSEDRGETQYF
v_gene: TRBV2; j_gene: TRBJ1-1; d_gene: NA; abundance: NA; CDR3nt: TGTGCCAGCAGTGCAATGAACACTGAAGCTTTCTTT; CDR3aa: CASSAMNTEAFF
v_gene: TRBV5-6; j_gene: TRBJ2-5; d_gene: NA; abundance: NA; CDR3nt: TGTGCCAGCAGCCTCCGCCAGACTAGTTCTCGAGAGACCCAGTACTTC; CDR3aa: CASSLRQTSSRETQYF
v_gene: TRBV11-2; j_gene: TRBJ2-7; d_gene: TRBD1; abundance: NA; CDR3nt: TGTGCCAGCAGCTTGGGGACAGTCATCTACGAGCAGTACTTC; CDR3aa: CASSLGTVIYEQYF
v_gene: TRBV29-1; j_gene: TRBJ1-1; d_gene: NA; abundance: NA; CDR3nt: TGCAGCGCCCTAAGACAGTCGACTGAAGCTTTCTTT; CDR3aa: CSALRQSTEAFF
v_gene: TRBV5-4; j_gene: TRBJ1-6; d_gene: NA; abundance: NA; CDR3nt: TGTGCCAGCAGAATACAGGGAGGGGGCTATAATTCACCCCTCCACTTT; CDR3aa: CASRIQGGGYNSPLHF
v_gene: TRBV5-6; j_gene: TRBJ1-2; d_gene: NA; abundance: NA; CDR3nt: TGTGCCAGCAGCTCGTGGGGAGGGATCTATGGCTACACCTTC; CDR3aa: CASSSWGGIYGYTF
v_gene: TRBV9; j_gene: TRBJ1-1; d_gene: NA; abundance: NA; CDR3nt: TGTGCCAGCAGCGTACAAGGGGAAAACACTGAAGCTTTCTTT; CDR3aa: CASSVQGENTEAFF
v_gene: TRBV27; j_gene: TRBJ2-1; d_gene: TRBD2; abundance: NA; CDR3nt: TGTGCCAGCAGGAGCGGGGGGGTCTACAATGAGCAGTTCTTC; CDR3aa: CASRSGGVYNEQFF
v_gene: TRBV4-2; j_gene: TRBJ2-7; d_gene: NA; abundance: NA; CDR3nt: TGTGCCAGCAGCCCACTAAGTGGGGTCGCGTACGAGCAGTACTTC; CDR3aa: CASSPLSGVAYEQYF